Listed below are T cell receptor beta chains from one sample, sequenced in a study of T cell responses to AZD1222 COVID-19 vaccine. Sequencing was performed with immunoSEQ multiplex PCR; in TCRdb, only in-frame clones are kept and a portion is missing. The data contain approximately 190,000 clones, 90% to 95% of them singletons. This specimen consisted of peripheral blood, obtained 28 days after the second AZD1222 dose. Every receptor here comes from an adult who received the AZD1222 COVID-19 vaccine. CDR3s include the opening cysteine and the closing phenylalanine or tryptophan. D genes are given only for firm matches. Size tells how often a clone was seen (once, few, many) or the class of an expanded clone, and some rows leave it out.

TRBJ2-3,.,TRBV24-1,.,TGTGCCACCAGTGACCCGAACACAGATACGCAGTATTTT,CATSDPNTDTQYF
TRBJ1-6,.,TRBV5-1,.,TGCGCCAGCAGCTTGGGGCCCGCGGCAGGGGATAATTCACCCCTCCACTTT,CASSLGPAAGDNSPLHF
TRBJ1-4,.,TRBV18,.,TGTGCCAGCTCACCACAACGGACAGACGAAAAACTGTTTTTT,CASSPQRTDEKLFF
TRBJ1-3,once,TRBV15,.,TGTGCCACCAGCAGAGATGAAATTTCTGGAAACACCATATATTTT,CATSRDEISGNTIYF
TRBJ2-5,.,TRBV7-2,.,TGTGCCAGCAGCTTGGTGAGGGGCCAAGAGACCCAGTACTTC,CASSLVRGQETQYF
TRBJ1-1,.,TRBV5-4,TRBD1,TGTGCCAGCAGCTTGGGGCAGGGGGAGGGGAACACTGAAGCTTTCTTT,CASSLGQGEGNTEAFF
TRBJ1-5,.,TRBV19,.,TGTGCCAGTAGTATAACGCAGAATAGCAATCAGCCCCAGCATTTT,CASSITQNSNQPQHF
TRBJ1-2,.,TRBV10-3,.,TGTGCCACCTCGGGACGCAAGGCCAGCTATGGCTACACCTTC,CATSGRKASYGYTF
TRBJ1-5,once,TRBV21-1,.,TGTGCCAGCAGCACCGGACAGGGTCGTTATCAGCCCCAGCATTTT,CASSTGQGRYQPQHF
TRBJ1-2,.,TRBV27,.,TGTGCCAGCAGTTTTCGGGGGGCGGTCGGCTACACCTTC,CASSFRGAVGYTF
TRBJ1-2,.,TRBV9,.,TGTGCCAGCAGCGTAGCCCCCGCGGGCTCAACGCCCACTAACTATGGCTACACCTTC,CASSVAPAGSTPTNYGYTF
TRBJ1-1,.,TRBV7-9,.,TGTGCCAGCAGCTTTATGGGGGCGAGGACTGAAGCTTTCTTT,CASSFMGARTEAFF
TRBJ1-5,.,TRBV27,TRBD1,TGTGCCAGCAGATCAGGGGGCGGGGGCAATCAGCCCCAGCATTTT,CASRSGGGGNQPQHF
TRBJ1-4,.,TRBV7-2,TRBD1,TGTGCCAGCAGCACCTGGACAGGGGTGGGTGAAAAACTGTTTTTT,CASSTWTGVGEKLFF
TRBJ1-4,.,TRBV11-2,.,TGTGCCAGCAGCTTATCCAGGGCCTCCTCAAAACTGTTTTTT,CASSLSRASSKLFF
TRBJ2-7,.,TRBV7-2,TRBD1,TGTGCCAGCAGCCCGGGACAGCGGAACTACGAGCAGTACTTC,CASSPGQRNYEQYF
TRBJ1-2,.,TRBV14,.,TGTGCCAGCAGCCAAGTTCCCAGGTCCGAGGGCTACACCTTC,CASSQVPRSEGYTF
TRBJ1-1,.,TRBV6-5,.,TGTGCCAGCAAACCGGGCCAGGCAGGGAACACTGAAGCTTTCTTT,CASKPGQAGNTEAFF
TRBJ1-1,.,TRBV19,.,TGTGCCAGTAGTTCCCCCGGCCTTATAGGGGTTAACACTGAAGCTTTCTTT,CASSSPGLIGVNTEAFF
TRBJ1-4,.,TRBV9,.,TGTGCCAGCAGCCCAGGAGGGTTTTGGGAGACTCTGTTTTTT,CASSPGGFWETLFF
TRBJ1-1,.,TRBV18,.,TGTGCCAGCTCACCAAGGGCAGGTCTGAACACTGAAGCTTTCTTT,CASSPRAGLNTEAFF
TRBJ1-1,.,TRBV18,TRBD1,TGTGCCAGCTCACCTGCGGGGACAGGGACCATGAACACTGAAGCTTTCTTT,CASSPAGTGTMNTEAFF
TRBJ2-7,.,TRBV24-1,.,TGTGCCACCAGTGATGGCTACGAGCAGTACTTC,CATSDGYEQYF
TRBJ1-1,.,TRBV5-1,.,TGCGCCAGCAGCTTGGAAGGGGGGCTGGGGACTGAAGCTTTCTTT,CASSLEGGLGTEAFF
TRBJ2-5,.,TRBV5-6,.,TGTGCCAGCAGTTCCAAGATGGGGCCCTTCTACTTC,CASSSKMGPFYF
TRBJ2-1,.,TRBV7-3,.,TGTGCCAGCAGCCCCATGGGGCGGAATAATTCCTACAATGAGCAGTTCTTC,CASSPMGRNNSYNEQFF
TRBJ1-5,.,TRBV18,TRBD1,TGTGCCAGCTCTCTTGAGGACAGGGCCGCGGGCAATCAGCCCCAGCATTTT,CASSLEDRAAGNQPQHF
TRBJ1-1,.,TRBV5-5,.,TGTGCCAGCAGCTTAGTTTGGGCCAACACTGAAGCTTTCTTT,CASSLVWANTEAFF
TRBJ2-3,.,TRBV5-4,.,TGTGCCAGCAGCTTGGTAGCGGGACAGGGAGGCACAGATACGCAGTATTTT,CASSLVAGQGGTDTQYF
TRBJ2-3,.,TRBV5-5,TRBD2,TGTGCCAGCAGCTTTCGCCCAGCGGGGGGGCAAGATACGCAGTATTTT,CASSFRPAGGQDTQYF
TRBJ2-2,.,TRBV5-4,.,TGTGCCAGCAGCTTGGACAGTTTCAACACCGGGGAGCTGTTTTTT,CASSLDSFNTGELFF